This passage covers 13 T cell receptor beta chains from one sample sequenced in a study of technical replicates of blood from a handful of donors. Method: immunoSEQ multiplex PCR; TCRdb's copy keeps in-frame clones and lacks some. Among fewer than 90,000 clones listed, 90% to 95% were seen once. Sequencing used T cells isolated from PBMCs. These TCRs come from a human donor in good health.

This chain uses TRBV7-9 with TRBJ2-1, with 10 bases matching TRBD1. The CDR3 contains 17 residues. V gave up 5 bases and J gave up 7 bases; unmatched junction bases: 14. Germline assignment: CDR1 SEHNR and CDR2 FQNEAQ (reference sequence). CDR3 sequence (DNA): TGTGCCAGCAGCCCTGGACAGGGGGTGGACTTGGGTAATGAGCAGTTCTTC. Protein: CASSPGQGVDLGNEQFF.

The chain carries TRBV15 and TRBJ2-7; D possibly corresponds to TRBD2 (5 bases). V gave up 10 bases and J gave up 5 bases, with 12 bases separating them. This CDR3 comprises 11 residues. Germline CDR1 is LNHNV and CDR2 is YYDKDF (reference sequence). CDR3 DNA sequence: TGTGCCATTGGGTGGGGAGACGAGCAGTACTTC. This translates into CAIGWGDEQYF.

This sequence joins TRBV5-5 and TRBJ2-7; 8 positions match TRBD1. Germline V gene sequence: CDR1 SGHKS, CDR2 YYEKEE (reference sequence). With V trimmed by 4 bases and J by 0 bases, 3 bases remained unmatched. This CDR3 spans 14 amino acids. The CDR3 DNA reads as TGTGCCAGCAGCCAAGGACAGGGCTCCTACGAGCAGTACTTC. This codes for CASSQGQGSYEQYF.

The chain is built from TRBV5-1 and TRBJ1-1; possible D gene TRBD1, 5 bases. V was clipped by 0 bases and J by 0 bases, with 18 bases between them. CDR3 length equals 18 residues. Per germline, CDR1 SGHRS and CDR2 YFSETQ. This CDR3 is CASSLGGLSGGLNTEAFF. The CDR3 DNA follows: TGCGCCAGCAGCTTGGGAGGGCTCTCGGGGGGATTGAACACTGAAGCTTTCTTT.

This sequence joins TRBV25-1 and TRBJ1-6; D is possibly TRBD1 (6 bases). CDR3 length: 17 amino acids. Germline V lookup: CDR1 MGHDK, CDR2 SYGVNS. Trimming left V 4 bases short and J 1 base short, with 14 bases between. In nucleotides, the CDR3 is TGTGCCAGCAGTGCCGGGACAAAGGGATCCTATAATTCACCCCTCCACTTT. Translation gives CASSAGTKGSYNSPLHF.

The V gene is TRBV11-2, the J gene TRBJ2-5; D remains unclear. V was shortened by 4 bases and J by 3 bases, with 3 bases between the two germline ends. This CDR3 region has 11 residues. Germline lookup yields CDR1 SGHAT and CDR2 FQNNGV. The CDR3, as DNA: TGTGCCAGCAGCTCCAAAGAGACCCAGTACTTC. Amino acids: CASSSKETQYF. The full variable domain, with the rest looked up from reference TRBV11-2 and TRBJ2-5, is EAGVAQSPRYKIIEKRQSVAFWCNPISGHATLYWYQQILGQGPKLLIQFQNNGVVDDSQLPKDRFSAERLKGVDSTLKIQPAKLEDSAVYLCASSSKETQYFGPGTRLLVL.

This chain links TRBV5-1 with TRBJ2-1; 8 bases are a match to TRBD2. CDR3 length: 17 residues. Trimming cost V 2 bases and J 5 bases; bases outside gene matches: 12. Germline-derived CDR1 and CDR2 are SGHRS and YFSETQ. CDR3 amino acids: CASSFHDTGLAHNEQFF. DNA of the CDR3: TGCGCCAGCAGCTTTCATGACACCGGACTAGCCCACAATGAGCAGTTCTTC.

This clone was picked up one time. The chain is built from TRBV10-3 and TRBJ2-6; a possible D gene is TRBD1 (5 bases). The CDR3 extends over 18 amino acids. The germline V gene encodes CDR1 ENHRY and CDR2 SYGVKD. V lost 3 bases and J lost 0, with 15 bases in between. In DNA, the CDR3 is TGTGCCATCAGTGAATCCCAGGGTTTAGGCTCTGGGGCCAACGTCCTGACTTTC. This gives the protein CAISESQGLGSGANVLTF.

The chain is built from TRBV18 and TRBJ1-2, with D possibly matching TRBD1 (6 bases). The V gene lost 3 bases and the J gene lost 8 bases, with 19 bases spanning the gap. The CDR3 loop spans 15 amino acids. The germline V gene has CDR1 KGHSH and CDR2 LQKENI. CDR3 nucleotide sequence: TGTGCCAGCTCACCGGCATTGTATCCAGGGGAGGGCTACACCTTC. Its protein is CASSPALYPGEGYTF.

With respect to this clone: Mismatch with germline at one junction end may stem from a read error. CDR3 DNA sequence: TGTGCCAGCAGCCCGGGACAGTCCACCAACGGGATTTTC. Translation: CASSPGQSTNGIF. The gene calls are TRBV28 and TRBJ2-7, with 7 positions matching TRBD1. CDR1 and CDR2 (germline): MDHEN, SYDVKM. The CDR3 totals 13 residues.

CDR3 bases: TGTGCCAGCAGCTTGGAAGATTGGGACAGGGTGTTTCAGCCCCAGCATTTT. It codes for CASSLEDWDRVFQPQHF. This chain uses TRBV5-5 with TRBJ1-5; 9 positions agree with TRBD1. From germline, CDR1 is SGHKS and CDR2 YYEKEE (reference sequence). This CDR3 comprises 17 residues. V was clipped by 0 bases and J by 6 bases; unmatched bases: 10.

The chain joins TRBV28 to TRBJ2-7; weak D call: TRBD2 (5 bases). This CDR3 contains 14 residues. Germline-derived CDR1 and CDR2 are MDHEN and SYDVKM. V lost 2 bases and J lost 0, with 8 bases in between. The CDR3: CASSLPGTSYEQYF. For the CDR3, the DNA is TGTGCCAGCAGTTTACCGGGAACCTCCTACGAGCAGTACTTC. The whole variable domain, filled in from reference TRBV28 and TRBJ2-7, reads DVKVTQSSRYLVKRTGEKVFLECVQDMDHENMFWYRQDPGLGLRLIYFSYDVKMKEKGDIPEGYSVSREKKERFSLILESASTNQTSMYLCASSLPGTSYEQYFGPGTRLTVT.

This CDR3 reads CASSSEGTGLLIAEAFF. As DNA, the CDR3 is TGTGCCAGCAGCTCGGAAGGGACAGGACTGTTGATCGCTGAAGCTTTCTTT. The chain carries TRBV5-6 and TRBJ1-1, with 8 bases aligning to TRBD1. CDR3 size: 17 residues. Germline V CDR1 and CDR2: SGHDT, YYEEEE. V was pared by 3 bases and J by 6 bases, with 16 bases of the junction left unmatched. The full variable domain, rest sourced from reference TRBV5-6 and TRBJ1-1, is DAGVTQSPTHLIKTRGQQVTLRCSPKSGHDTVSWYQQALGQGPQFIFQYYEEEERQRGNFPDRFSGHQFPNYSSELNVNALLLGDSALYLCASSSEGTGLLIAEAFFGQGTRLTVV.